Given below is one T cell receptor (beta chain) in context. Its antigen is still unknown. Germline lookup yields CDR1 SGHRS and CDR2 YFSETQ. The CDR3 consists of 15 residues. J was trimmed by 7 bases and V by 0 bases; bases with no gene match: 6. This record comes from a study of graft-versus-host responses after intestinal transplantation. The study, taken as a whole, reports: Early after transplant, HvG declines were associated with peak levels of circulating GvH clones.

The protocol was immunoSEQ multiplex PCR, while the TCRdb copy is restricted to in-frame clones and leaves out a portion. The table shows about 71,000 clones, with 80% to 95% occurring only once. The chain carries TRBV5-1 and TRBJ2-1, with TRBD2 matching over 8 bases. Sequencing used unstimulated CD8+ T cells sorted from spleen or lymph node cells, obtained before intestinal transplant. This sequence was found in a human donor who received an intestinal transplant. DNA for the CDR3: TGCGCCAGCAGCTTGGACGGGGGGGCGAGAAATGAGCAGTTCTTC. As protein: CASSLDGGARNEQFF.